This T cell receptor beta chain was profiled in a study of control samples from healthy donors and cancer patients. The data were produced by immunoSEQ multiplex PCR, yet TCRdb's version contains in-frame clones alone and is incomplete. The sample consists of about 73,000 clones, nearly 90% of them appearing once. The CDR3 length is 14 residues. With 0 bases removed from V and 8 bases from J, the gap between germline ends came to 13 bases. Germline V gene lookup returns CDR1 MNHEY and CDR2 SVGAGI. Material for sequencing was PBMCs. This receptor was identified in a man in his sixties with lung cancer. V and J are TRBV6-5 and TRBJ1-2; possibly TRBD1 for D (5 bases). The CDR3 nucleotides read TGTGCCAGCAGTTACTCGACAGTAATGGGAGGCTACACCTTC. This sequence encodes CASSYSTVMGGYTF.